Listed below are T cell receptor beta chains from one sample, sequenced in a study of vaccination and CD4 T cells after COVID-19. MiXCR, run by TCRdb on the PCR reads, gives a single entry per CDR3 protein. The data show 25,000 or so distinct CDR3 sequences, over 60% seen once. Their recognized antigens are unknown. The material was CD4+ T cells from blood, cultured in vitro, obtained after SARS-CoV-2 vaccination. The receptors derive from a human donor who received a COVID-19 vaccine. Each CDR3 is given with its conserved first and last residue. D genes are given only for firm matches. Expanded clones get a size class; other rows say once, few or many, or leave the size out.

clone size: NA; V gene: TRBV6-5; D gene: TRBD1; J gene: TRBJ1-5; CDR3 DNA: TGTGCCAGCAGTTTGGACAGGGGGCGTCAGCCCCAGCATTTT; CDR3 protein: CASSLDRGRQPQHF
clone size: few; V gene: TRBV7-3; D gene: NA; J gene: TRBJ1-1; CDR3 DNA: TGTGCCAGCAGCTTAGGGGGGGGGACTGAAGCTTTCTTT; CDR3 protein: CASSLGGGTEAFF
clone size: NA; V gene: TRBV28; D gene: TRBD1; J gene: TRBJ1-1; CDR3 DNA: TGTGCCACTCGTAAGGAGGACAGGCTGAACACTGAAGCTTTCTTT; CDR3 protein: CATRKEDRLNTEAFF
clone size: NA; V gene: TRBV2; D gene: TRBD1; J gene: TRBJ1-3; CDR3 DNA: TGTGCCAGCACCGGGGGGACAGGGGAAGGAAACACCATATATTTT; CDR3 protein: CASTGGTGEGNTIYF
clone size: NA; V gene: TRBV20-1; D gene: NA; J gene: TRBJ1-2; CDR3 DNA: TGCAGTGCCACACAGGGAACCTATGGCTACACCTTC; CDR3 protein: CSATQGTYGYTF
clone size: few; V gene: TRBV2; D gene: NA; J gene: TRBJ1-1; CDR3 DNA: TGTGCCAGCAGGGGGTGGGAAACTGAAGCTTTCTTT; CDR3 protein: CASRGWETEAFF
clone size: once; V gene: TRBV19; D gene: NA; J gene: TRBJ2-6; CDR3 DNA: TGTGCCAGTAGTATTGGACCGTCTGGGGCCAACGTCCTGACTTTC; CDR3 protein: CASSIGPSGANVLTF
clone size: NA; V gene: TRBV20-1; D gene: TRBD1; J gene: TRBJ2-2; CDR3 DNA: TGCAGTGCAAGGACAGGGCGCGACACCGGGGAGCTGTTTTTT; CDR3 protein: CSARTGRDTGELFF
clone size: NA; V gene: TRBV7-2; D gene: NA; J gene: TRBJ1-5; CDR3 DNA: TGTGCCAGCAGCCCAGAGTATCGCAATCAGCCCCAGCATTTT; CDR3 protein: CASSPEYRNQPQHF
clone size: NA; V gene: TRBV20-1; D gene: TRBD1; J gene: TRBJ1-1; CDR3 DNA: TGCAGTGCTCGGGACAGGGGGCTGGACACTGAAGCTTTCTTT; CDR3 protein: CSARDRGLDTEAFF
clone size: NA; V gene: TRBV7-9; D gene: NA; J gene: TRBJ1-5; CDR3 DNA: TGTGCCAGCAGCTTATTTTCAGGGTACAATCAGCCCCAGCATTTT; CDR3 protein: CASSLFSGYNQPQHF
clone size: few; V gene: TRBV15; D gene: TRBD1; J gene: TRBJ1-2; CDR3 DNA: TGTGCCACCAGCAGACGGCAGGGGGTGGATTATGGCTACACCTTC; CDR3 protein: CATSRRQGVDYGYTF
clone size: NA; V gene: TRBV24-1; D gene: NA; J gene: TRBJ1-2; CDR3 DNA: TGTGCCACCAGTGCTGGGGGCTATGGCTACACCTTC; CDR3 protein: CATSAGGYGYTF
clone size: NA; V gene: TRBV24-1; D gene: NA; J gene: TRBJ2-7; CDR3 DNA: TGTGCCACCAGTGATTTAGGGAACAGCTACGAGCAGTACTTC; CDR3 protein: CATSDLGNSYEQYF
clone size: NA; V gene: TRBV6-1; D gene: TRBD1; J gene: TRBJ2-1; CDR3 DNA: TGTGCCAGCATCCAGGCCCGACAGGGCTCCTACAATGAGCAGTTCTTC; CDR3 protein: CASIQARQGSYNEQFF
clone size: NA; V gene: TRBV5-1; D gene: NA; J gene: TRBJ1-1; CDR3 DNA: TGCGCCAGCGCTGGGGCTCCCCAGGCGGAAGCTTTCTTT; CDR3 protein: CASAGAPQAEAFF
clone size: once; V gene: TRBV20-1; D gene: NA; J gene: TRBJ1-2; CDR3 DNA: TGCAGTACTAGAGATGAATCAGGGACGGCTGGCTACACCTTC; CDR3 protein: CSTRDESGTAGYTF
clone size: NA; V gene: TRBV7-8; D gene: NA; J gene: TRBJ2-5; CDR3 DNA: TGTGCCACCGTGGTGGTGGGGGGCACCCAAGAGACCCAGTACTTC; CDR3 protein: CATVVVGGTQETQYF
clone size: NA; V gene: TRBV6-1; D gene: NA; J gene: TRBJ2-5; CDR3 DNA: TGTGCCAGCAGTCAAACCACAGACAGCCTGGGGTCGGAGACCCAGTACTTC; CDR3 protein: CASSQTTDSLGSETQYF
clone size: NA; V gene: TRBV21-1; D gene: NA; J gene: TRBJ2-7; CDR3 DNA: TGTGCCAGCCTCGCGCGCTCCTACGAGCAGTACTTC; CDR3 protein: CASLARSYEQYF
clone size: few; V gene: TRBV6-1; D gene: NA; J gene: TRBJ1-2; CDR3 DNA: TGTGCCAGCAGAATGGACTATGGCTACACCTTC; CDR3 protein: CASRMDYGYTF
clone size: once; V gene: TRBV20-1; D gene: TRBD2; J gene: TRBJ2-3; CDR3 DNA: TGCAGCGCCCCTAGCGGGGGGATGTTGATATCTAGCACAGATACGCAGTATTTT; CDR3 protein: CSAPSGGMLISSTDTQYF
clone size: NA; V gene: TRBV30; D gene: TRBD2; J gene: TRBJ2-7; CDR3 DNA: TGTGCCTGGAGTGCTAGCGGGGACTCCTACGAGCAGTACTTC; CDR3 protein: CAWSASGDSYEQYF
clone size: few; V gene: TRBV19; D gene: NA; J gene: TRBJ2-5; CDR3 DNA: TGTGCCAGTAGAGGGGGGGAGTGGGAGACCCAGTACTTC; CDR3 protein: CASRGGEWETQYF
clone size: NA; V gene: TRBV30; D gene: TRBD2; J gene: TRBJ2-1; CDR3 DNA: TGTGCCGGGAGGGGCTACAATGAGCAGTTCTTC; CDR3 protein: CAGRGYNEQFF
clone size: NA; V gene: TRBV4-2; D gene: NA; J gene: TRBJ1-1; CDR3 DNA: TGTGCCAGCAGCCAACCGAAGAGTACACGCCATCTGACTGAAGCTTTCTTT; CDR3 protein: CASSQPKSTRHLTEAFF
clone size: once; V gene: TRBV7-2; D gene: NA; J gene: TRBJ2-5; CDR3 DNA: TGTGCCAGCAGCCGCGACCCCCAGGAGACCCAGTACTTC; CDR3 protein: CASSRDPQETQYF
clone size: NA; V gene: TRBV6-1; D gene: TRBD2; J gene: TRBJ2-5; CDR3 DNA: TGTGCCAGCAGTGATTGGCGGGGGAGTCCGGAGACCCAGTACTTC; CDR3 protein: CASSDWRGSPETQYF
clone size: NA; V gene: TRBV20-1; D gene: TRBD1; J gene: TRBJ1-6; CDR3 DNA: TGCAGTGCTAGATTACAGGGGGCGAGGAATAATTCACCCCTCCACTTT; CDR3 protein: CSARLQGARNNSPLHF
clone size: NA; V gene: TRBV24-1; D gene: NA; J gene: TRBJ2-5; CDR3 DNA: TGTGCCACCAGTGACTCAGGGTCCTGGGAGACCCAGTACTTC; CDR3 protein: CATSDSGSWETQYF
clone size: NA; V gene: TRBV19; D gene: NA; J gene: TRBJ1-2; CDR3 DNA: TGTGCCAGTAGTGGGGCAGGTTCTCCAGACTATGGCTACACCTTC; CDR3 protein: CASSGAGSPDYGYTF
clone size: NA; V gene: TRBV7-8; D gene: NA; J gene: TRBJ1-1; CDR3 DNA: TGTGCCAGCAGTTCACGGGAAGGGGGGGTGAACACTGAAGCTTTCTTT; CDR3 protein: CASSSREGGVNTEAFF